One and the same sample provided the 27 T cell receptor beta chains below, sequenced in a study of vaccination effects on CD4 cells after COVID-19. Their antigens are not known. Repertoires were generated with immunoSEQ multiplex PCR, while TCRdb's copy carries only in-frame clones and drops some. The data show some 19,000 clones, with 74% seen just once and roughly 34% held by the top ten. Sequencing was preceded by expansion of antigen-specific CD4+ T cells with viral peptide pools in the ViraFEST assay. Researchers isolated CD4+ T cells once approximately eleven days of culture had elapsed. The person's infection with SARS-CoV-2, confirmed by PCR, took place between March and December 2020. Sequenced material: CD4+ T cells from PBMCs cultured with a peptide pool, taken before COVID-19 vaccination. The receptors originated from a human donor who had a prior SARS-CoV-2 infection.

V is TRBV10-2 and J is TRBJ2-7; D unresolved. V was trimmed by 8 bases and J by 0 bases, leaving 8 bases between them. The CDR3 consists of 12 residues. The V gene's germline CDR1 is WSHSY and CDR2 SAAADI. The DNA for the CDR3 is TGCGCCAGCCTTGGATACTCCTACGAGCAGTACTTC. Translation: CASLGYSYEQYF.

In DNA form, the CDR3 reads TGTGCCAGCAGCGACAGCAATCAGCCCCAGCATTTT. Its translation is CASSDSNQPQHF. This chain links TRBV12-3 or TRBV12-4 with TRBJ1-5; D is unclear. Trimming cost V 6 bases and J 1 base, with 4 bases left between them. This CDR3 is built from 12 residues.

This clone was counted a few times. This chain connects TRBV5-3 to TRBJ2-2; 8 bases agree with TRBD2. TRBV5-3 carries the ORF label, with uncertain function. The length of the CDR3 is 16 residues. V gave up 0 bases and J gave up 5 bases; unmatched junction bases: 6. Written as DNA, the CDR3 is TGTGCCAGAAGCTTGGCCGTCGCGGGAGGTACCGGGGAGCTGTTTTTT. Amino acid sequence: CARSLAVAGGTGELFF.

The chain is built from TRBV5-6 and TRBJ2-5; TRBD2 agrees at 10 bases. From germline, CDR1 is SGHDT and CDR2 YYEEEE. V was pared by 4 bases and J by 5 bases, with 5 bases of the junction left unmatched. The CDR3 is 14 amino acids. The CDR3: CASSKAGGSETQYF. The CDR3 DNA reads TGTGCCAGCAGCAAAGCGGGGGGGAGTGAGACCCAGTACTTC.

The chain recombines TRBV19 with TRBJ1-2; D unresolved. Germline loops: CDR1 LNHDA, CDR2 SQIVND (reference sequence). V lost 4 bases to trimming and J lost 2 bases, with 11 bases between them. The CDR3 totals 14 residues. The CDR3 sequence: CASSTASLNYGYTF. In nucleotides, the CDR3 is TGTGCCAGTAGTACAGCTAGCCTGAACTATGGCTACACCTTC. Drawing the rest from reference TRBV19 and TRBJ1-2, the complete variable domain is DGGITQSPKYLFRKEGQNVTLSCEQNLNHDAMYWYRQDPGQGLRLIYYSQIVNDFQKGDIAEGYSVSREKKESFPLTVTSAQKNPTAFYLCASSTASLNYGYTFGSGTRLTVV.

V is TRBV27 and J is TRBJ1-1; TRBD1 aligns across 7 bases. Germline V gene lookup returns CDR1 MNHEY and CDR2 SMNVEV (reference sequence). This CDR3 comprises 16 residues. J gave up 1 base and V 1 base, and 6 bases lay outside the gene matches. In nucleotides, the CDR3 is TGTGCCAGCAGTTTATACAAAGGGGGCGCGAACACTGAAGCTTTCTTT. Its translation is CASSLYKGGANTEAFF.

The V gene is TRBV9, the J gene TRBJ2-3; 8 nucleotides align to TRBD2. Germline CDR1 reads SGDLS; CDR2 reads YYNGEE. V shed 2 bases and J 5 bases; nucleotides not matched to a gene: 10. The CDR3 loop spans 16 amino acids. The CDR3 protein is CASSVAGGSLEDTQYF. The CDR3 DNA sequence: TGTGCCAGCAGCGTGGCGGGGGGCAGCCTTGAAGATACGCAGTATTTT. Full variable domain (rest looked up from reference TRBV9 and TRBJ2-3): DSGVTQTPKHLITATGQRVTLRCSPRSGDLSVYWYQQSLDQGLQFLIQYYNGEERAKGNILERFSAQQFPDLHSELNLSSLELGDSALYFCASSVAGGSLEDTQYFGPGTRLTVL.

The V and J genes are TRBV5-5 and TRBJ1-1; D ambiguous. The V gene's germline CDR1 is SGHKS and CDR2 YYEKEE (reference sequence). V lost 4 bases and J lost 1, with 8 bases in between. The CDR3 contains 13 residues. Here the CDR3 DNA reads TGTGCCAGCAGCCGCGACACGAACACTGAAGCTTTCTTT. It yields the protein CASSRDTNTEAFF.

The CDR3 region has the DNA TGTGCCAGCAGCCAAGATTCAAACAGGGGTGAAGCTTTCTTT. It specifies CASSQDSNRGEAFF. The genes are TRBV4-2 and TRBJ1-1; 7 nucleotides agree with TRBD1. CDR3 size: 14 residues. Germline V CDR1 and CDR2: LGHNA, YNFKEQ. The trim removed 0 bases at V and 7 bases at J, leaving 5 bases unmatched.

The chain joins TRBV4-2 to TRBJ2-3; 7 nucleotides line up with TRBD2. The length of the CDR3 is 15 residues. The germline gives CDR1 LGHNA, CDR2 YNFKEQ. J lost 4 bases, V lost 0 bases, and 4 bases had no gene match. The DNA for the CDR3 is TGTGCCAGCAGCCAAGATGTAGGACTAGCAGATACGCAGTATTTT. Its translation: CASSQDVGLADTQYF.

This chain uses TRBV11-2 with TRBJ2-1, with TRBD2 matching over 14 bases. This CDR3 is built from 17 residues. Germline V gene sequence: CDR1 SGHAT, CDR2 FQNNGV. V was clipped by 5 bases and J by 10 bases; unmatched bases: 13. The CDR3 sequence: CASSPRLAGGPYQEQFF. CDR3 coding DNA: TGTGCCAGCAGCCCCAGACTAGCGGGGGGGCCGTACCAAGAGCAGTTCTTC.

This clone occurred a few times. The gene calls are TRBV19 and TRBJ2-3; 7 nucleotides line up with TRBD2. V lost 9 bases and J lost 2; bases outside the gene matches: 8. The V gene's germline CDR1 is LNHDA and CDR2 SQIVND (reference sequence). The CDR3 is 14 residues long. In nucleotides, the CDR3 is TGTGCCAGCCAACCGGGACTACTCACAGATACGCAGTATTTT. Amino acids: CASQPGLLTDTQYF.

The CDR3 here is CASSEGVGSVGQPQHF. The CDR3 coding sequence is TGTGCCAGCAGTGAAGGAGTAGGGTCGGTAGGACAGCCCCAGCATTTT. The chain uses TRBV2 and TRBJ1-5; no firm D call. Germline V gene lookup returns CDR1 SNHLY and CDR2 FYNNEI. With 1 base removed from V and 7 bases from J, the gap between germline ends came to 17 bases. This CDR3 has 16 residues.

V and J are TRBV11-3 and TRBJ1-1; no reliable D call. Germline V gene data show CDR1 as SGHNT and CDR2 as YENEEA. V lost 5 bases to trimming and J lost 0 bases, with 22 bases between them. This CDR3 contains 18 residues. This chain's CDR3 is CASSRQGSWGEMNTEAFF. In nucleotides, the CDR3 is TGTGCCAGCAGCCGCCAAGGTTCGTGGGGAGAAATGAACACTGAAGCTTTCTTT.

The chain employs TRBV5-1 and TRBJ2-3; D is perhaps TRBD1 (6 bases). Germline CDR1 reads SGHRS; CDR2 reads YFSETQ. The CDR3 spans 15 residues. V was trimmed by 0 bases and J by 6 bases, leaving 14 bases between them. In DNA form, the CDR3 reads TGCGCCAGCAGCTTGGGGACAGCCAATCCGGATACGCAGTATTTT. It translates to CASSLGTANPDTQYF.

The V gene is TRBV11-3, the J gene TRBJ2-1; D might be TRBD2 (5 bases). The CDR3 length is 12 residues. V was shortened by 3 bases and J by 16 bases, with 16 bases between the two germline ends. Germline-derived CDR1 and CDR2 are SGHNT and YENEEA. The CDR3 protein is CASSFPSNIRFF. The CDR3 DNA reads TGTGCCAGCAGCTTTCCTAGCAATATTCGATTCTTC.

This clone appeared a few times. The chain combines TRBV5-4 with TRBJ1-2, with 7 bases identical to TRBD1. The V and J ends lost 1 base and 4 bases, in that order; junction bases with no gene match: 4. Germline V CDR1 and CDR2: SGHNT, YYREEE (reference sequence). The CDR3 runs 14 residues. CDR3 loop: CASSLRDSPYGYTF. The CDR3 nucleotides are TGTGCCAGCAGCTTGAGGGACAGTCCCTATGGCTACACCTTC.

The rearrangement joins TRBV3-1 (or the pseudogene TRBV3-2) to TRBJ2-2, with D perhaps TRBD2 (5 bases). This CDR3 is 15 amino acids long. The V gene's germline CDR1 is LGHDT and CDR2 YNNKEL (reference sequence). Trimming shortened V by 0 bases and J by 7 bases, and 12 bases separated the two germline ends. CDR3 protein: CASSQDPGSIGELFF. CDR3 DNA sequence: TGTGCCAGCAGCCAAGATCCGGGGTCCATCGGGGAGCTGTTTTTT.

V usage is TRBV2 and J usage is TRBJ2-2; TRBD1 or TRBD2 may be the D gene (5 bases each). CDR3 length equals 13 residues. The V gene's germline CDR1 is SNHLY and CDR2 FYNNEI. The V gene lost 10 bases and the J gene lost 7 bases, with 16 bases spanning the gap. For the CDR3, the DNA is TGTGCCACCGATTGGGGGTTCGGCGGGGAGCTGTTTTTT. Encoded protein: CATDWGFGGELFF.

The chain couples TRBV6-1 to TRBJ2-7; the D gene could be TRBD1 or TRBD2 (5 bases each). V shed 3 bases and J shed 13 bases, with 13 bases lying between them. Germline CDR1 and CDR2: MNHNS and SASEGT. The CDR3 covers 11 residues. This CDR3 reads CASSDFGDGYF. CDR3 DNA sequence: TGTGCCAGCAGTGATTTCGGGGACGGATACTTC.

A few counts support this clone. CDR3 DNA: TGTGCCAGCAGTCGCCAGAACATGAACACTGAAGCTTTCTTT. Amino acid sequence: CASSRQNMNTEAFF. This rearrangement joins TRBV27 to TRBJ1-1; no firm D call. V was clipped by 5 bases and J by 0 bases, with 10 bases between them. Germline CDR1 and CDR2: MNHEY and SMNVEV (reference sequence). This CDR3 has 14 amino acids.

This clone has just one count. This rearrangement joins TRBV28 to TRBJ2-3; possibly TRBD1 or TRBD2 for D (5 bases each). CDR1 MDHEN and CDR2 SYDVKM come from the germline V gene. The length of the CDR3 is 14 residues. V was cut by 4 bases and J by 4 bases, with 12 bases left in between. CDR3 region: CASSSGTSPDTQYF. CDR3 DNA sequence: TGTGCCAGCAGTTCCGGGACCTCCCCAGATACGCAGTATTTT.

The table lists this clone with a few counts. This chain connects TRBV20-1 to TRBJ2-7, with D perhaps matching TRBD1 (6 bases). Germline V CDR1 and CDR2: DFQATT, SNEGSKA (reference sequence). This CDR3 has 14 residues. V dropped 6 bases and J dropped 4 bases, with 19 bases sitting between them. CDR3 nucleotide sequence: TGCAGTGCCAGTGGTACAGGGATAGGATACGAGCAGTACTTC. Protein sequence: CSASGTGIGYEQYF.

The chain recombines TRBV11-3 with TRBJ2-1; D might be TRBD2 (5 bases). The CDR3 has 16 residues. V was shortened by 5 bases and J by 1 base, with 15 bases between the two germline ends. Per germline, CDR1 SGHNT and CDR2 YENEEA. Here the CDR3 reads CASSPRGWGSYNEQFF. As DNA, the CDR3 is TGTGCCAGCAGCCCCAGAGGGTGGGGTTCCTACAATGAGCAGTTCTTC.

The rearrangement joins TRBV19 to TRBJ1-2, with TRBD1 as a possible D gene (5 bases). Looked up from germline, CDR1 is LNHDA and CDR2 is SQIVND (reference sequence). V dropped 5 bases and J dropped 9 bases, with 19 bases sitting between them. CDR3 length equals 14 residues. The CDR3 is CASSVSPGPASYTF. CDR3 DNA: TGTGCCAGTAGTGTATCCCCGGGACCGGCCAGCTACACCTTC. Full variable domain (outside the CDR3, taken from reference TRBV19 and TRBJ1-2): DGGITQSPKYLFRKEGQNVTLSCEQNLNHDAMYWYRQDPGQGLRLIYYSQIVNDFQKGDIAEGYSVSREKKESFPLTVTSAQKNPTAFYLCASSVSPGPASYTFGSGTRLTVV.

This clone has only a few counts. The chain employs TRBV4-2 and TRBJ2-7, with D maybe TRBD1 (6 bases). The CDR3 totals 15 residues. Germline CDR1 LGHNA, CDR2 YNFKEQ. V was pared by 1 base and J by 2 bases, with 12 bases between. The CDR3 region has the DNA TGTGCCAGCAGCCAAGCAGGGGTTGAGCCCTACGAGCAGTACTTC. It translates to CASSQAGVEPYEQYF.

The chain has TRBV30 and TRBJ1-4; unclear D gene. V lost 0 bases to trimming and J lost 8 bases, with 13 bases between them. CDR3 length: 14 amino acids. Germline-derived CDR1 and CDR2 are GTSNPN and SVGIG (reference sequence). CDR3 in DNA: TGTGCCTGGAGTGTAGCACCGGTTGGGGAAAAACTGTTTTTT. Translated, it gives CAWSVAPVGEKLFF.